These 18 T cell receptor beta chains originate from one sample sequenced in a study of early T cells in non-severe SARS-CoV-2 infection. TCRdb passed the 5' RACE reads through MiXCR, listing each CDR3 protein once. This table has around 89,000 distinct CDR3 sequences, under 15% appearing once. The sample taken for sequencing was whole blood. Every receptor here comes from an adult who was a healthcare worker with PCR-confirmed SARS-CoV-2 infection or an uninfected control (not recorded which).

The CDR3 bases are TGTGCCAGCAGCCTGACGGTCTGGAACGAGCAGTACGTC. As protein: CASSLTVWNEQYV. The rearrangement uses TRBV5-5 and TRBJ2-7; D not resolved. V was clipped by 4 bases and J by 5 bases, with 13 bases between them. The germline gives CDR1 SGHKS, CDR2 YYEKEE (reference sequence). The CDR3 is made up of 13 amino acids.

This clonotype was detected a few times. The V and J genes are TRBV14 and TRBJ1-1, with 7 bases that match TRBD1. Trimming removed 6 bases from V and 5 bases from J; junction bases left unmatched: 6. Germline values: CDR1 SGHDN, CDR2 FVKESK. The CDR3 has 13 residues. The CDR3 region is CASRPTGVTEAFF. The DNA for the CDR3 is TGTGCCAGCAGGCCTACAGGGGTTACTGAAGCTTTCTTT.

This clonotype came up a few times. J is TRBJ2-1 and V is TRBV7-3, with 11 bases fitting TRBD2. The CDR3 consists of 16 residues. The germline gives CDR1 SGHTA, CDR2 FQGTGA. V gave up 5 bases and J gave up 10 bases; unmatched junction bases: 13. The chain's CDR3 is CASSPTSGGRLREQFF. The CDR3 DNA follows: TGTGCCAGCAGCCCTACTAGCGGGGGCCGTCTTAGGGAGCAGTTCTTC.

The genes are TRBV3-1 and TRBJ1-6, with 10 bases identical to TRBD1. Germline V CDR1 and CDR2: LGHDT, YNNKEL (reference sequence). The V segment lost 0 bases and the J segment 6 bases; nucleotides outside the gene matches: 8. CDR3 length: 18 amino acids. The CDR3 protein is CASSQEDRRTGGNSPLHF. For the CDR3, the DNA is TGTGCCAGCAGCCAAGAAGATCGTAGGACAGGGGGTAATTCACCCCTCCACTTT.

The chain has TRBV11-2 and TRBJ1-1; D gene uncertain. With 1 base removed from V and 9 bases from J, the gap between germline ends came to 12 bases. CDR1 and CDR2 (germline): SGHAT, FQNNGV. The CDR3 covers 13 residues. The chain's CDR3 is CASSLVAGAKAFF. The DNA of the CDR3 is TGTGCCAGCAGCTTAGTGGCAGGAGCAAAAGCTTTCTTT.

This rearrangement joins TRBV3-1 to TRBJ2-3, with a tentative D call TRBD2 (5 bases). The V and J ends lost 0 bases and 0 bases respectively, with 10 bases between them. There are 16 residues in the CDR3. The germline CDR1 and CDR2 sequences are LGHDT and YNNKEL (reference sequence). CDR3 coding DNA: TGTGCCAGCAGCCAAGACTATACGGGAAGCACAGATACGCAGTATTTT. This codes for CASSQDYTGSTDTQYF.

This clonotype was seen only a few times. The chain is built from TRBV24-1 and TRBJ1-6; tentative D call: TRBD1 (6 bases). The CDR3 is 17 residues long. The V gene lost 3 bases and the J gene lost 3 bases, with 14 bases spanning the gap. Germline V gives CDR1 KGHDR, CDR2 SFDVKD. The CDR3: CATSDRQGSDYNSPLHF. CDR3 DNA sequence: TGTGCCACCAGTGATCGCCAGGGGTCGGACTATAATTCACCCCTCCACTTT.

This clonotype has ten or more counts. The rearrangement links TRBV11-3 to TRBJ2-1, with D perhaps matching TRBD2 (6 bases). The CDR3 extends over 16 amino acids. Germline loops: CDR1 SGHNT, CDR2 YENEEA. The V end was cut by 5 bases, the J end by 1 base, with 15 bases between. CDR3 in DNA: TGTGCCAGCAGCCCCGAGGGCGCGGGGTCCTACAATGAGCAGTTCTTC. This codes for CASSPEGAGSYNEQFF.

The chain uses TRBV18 and TRBJ2-3, with D perhaps assigned TRBD1 or TRBD2 (6 bases each). This CDR3 has 16 residues. V dropped 3 bases and J dropped 0 bases, with 13 bases sitting between them. Germline lookup yields CDR1 KGHSH and CDR2 LQKENI. The CDR3: CASSPVSGASTDTQYF. The CDR3 nucleotides read TGTGCCAGCTCACCCGTTTCGGGGGCCAGCACAGATACGCAGTATTTT.

This chain links TRBV14 with TRBJ2-4, with D possibly being TRBD1 (5 bases). This CDR3 is built from 17 residues. From germline, CDR1 is SGHDN and CDR2 FVKESK. Trimming took off 0 bases at V and 0 bases at J, with 12 bases between the two ends. This CDR3 reads CASSQDGAGLAKNIQYF. The CDR3 DNA reads TGTGCCAGCAGCCAAGATGGGGCAGGGCTAGCCAAAAACATTCAGTACTTC.

This chain uses TRBV4-2 with TRBJ1-5, with TRBD1 matching 7 bases. V trimming: 9 bases; J trimming: 3 bases; junction bases outside the gene matches: 5. The CDR3 runs 13 residues. Germline loops: CDR1 LGHNA, CDR2 YNFKEQ. CDR3 nucleotides: TGTGCCAGTATGGGACAGCCCAATCAGCCCCAGCATTTT. This sequence encodes CASMGQPNQPQHF.

This clonotype was counted many times. The genes are TRBV3-1 and TRBJ2-5; either TRBD1 or TRBD2 may fit D (5 bases each). Germline V CDR1 and CDR2: LGHDT, YNNKEL (reference sequence). V lost 2 bases to trimming and J lost 4 bases, with 23 bases between them. This CDR3 comprises 18 residues. As DNA, the CDR3 is TGTGCCAGCAGCCAAATGCGCTTTGACAGCGGTATTAGAGAGACCCAGTACTTC. Translation: CASSQMRFDSGIRETQYF.

This clonotype has a count of ten or more. The chain is built from TRBV12-3 or TRBV12-4 and TRBJ2-1, with D possibly matching TRBD2 (7 bases). CDR3 length: 14 amino acids. V was trimmed by 0 bases and J by 9 bases, leaving 12 bases between them. The CDR3 spells CASSLAPGGIEQFF. In DNA, the CDR3 is TGTGCCAGCAGTTTAGCGCCGGGGGGCATTGAGCAGTTCTTC.

The rearrangement joins TRBV25-1 to TRBJ1-6; 9 positions agree with TRBD1. V was pared by 0 bases and J by 6 bases, with 12 bases of the junction left unmatched. CDR3 length: 19 residues. The germline gives CDR1 MGHDK, CDR2 SYGVNS. DNA for the CDR3: TGTGCCAGCAGTGAATACCTCGGGGACAGGGCGGAAAGTAATTCACCCCTCCACTTT. Translation: CASSEYLGDRAESNSPLHF.

The chain is built from TRBV12-3 or TRBV12-4 and TRBJ2-5; possibly TRBD1 for D (5 bases). The CDR3 spans 12 residues. The V end was cut by 4 bases, the J end by 7 bases, with 10 bases between. CDR3 residues: CASSSRGTTQYF. The CDR3 nucleotides are TGTGCCAGCAGTTCAAGGGGTACGACCCAGTACTTC.

The sample holds a few counts of this clonotype. The CDR3 DNA is TGCGCCAGCCTACGGGCCAATGCCTACGAGCAGTACGTC. Translation gives CASLRANAYEQYV. The chain links TRBV23-1 to TRBJ2-7; D is ambiguous. TRBV23-1 belongs to the ORF category, with a function that is uncertain. This CDR3 is built from 13 residues. V lost 8 bases, J lost 2 bases, and 13 bases lay in between.

The chain is built from TRBV28 and TRBJ2-3; possibly TRBD2 for D (6 bases). The CDR3 loop spans 17 amino acids. V dropped 4 bases and J dropped 5 bases, with 22 bases sitting between them. Germline V gives CDR1 MDHEN, CDR2 SYDVKM. The CDR3 nucleotides are TGTGCCAGCAGTTGGAGGGGTTCGCCTTCTCGGGTAGATACGCAGTATTTT. Residues: CASSWRGSPSRVDTQYF.

The gene calls are TRBV12-3 or TRBV12-4 and TRBJ2-1; D gene uncertain. The CDR3 is 14 residues long. Trimming removed 2 bases from V and 9 bases from J, with 14 bases in between. The CDR3 reads CASSLLSKRGEQFF. CDR3 bases: TGTGCCAGCAGTTTATTGTCCAAACGCGGTGAGCAGTTCTTC.